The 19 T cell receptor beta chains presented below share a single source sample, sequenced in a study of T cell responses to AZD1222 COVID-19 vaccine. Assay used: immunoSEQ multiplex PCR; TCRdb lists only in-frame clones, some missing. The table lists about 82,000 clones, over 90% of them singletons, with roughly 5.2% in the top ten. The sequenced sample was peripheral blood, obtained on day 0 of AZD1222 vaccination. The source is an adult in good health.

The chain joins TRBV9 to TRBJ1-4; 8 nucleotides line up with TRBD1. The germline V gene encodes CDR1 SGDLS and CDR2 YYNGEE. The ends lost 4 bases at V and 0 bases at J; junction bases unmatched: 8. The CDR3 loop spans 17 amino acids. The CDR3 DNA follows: TGTGCCAGCAGCCGAGGGACAGGAATACCAACTAATGAAAAACTGTTTTTT. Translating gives CASSRGTGIPTNEKLFF.

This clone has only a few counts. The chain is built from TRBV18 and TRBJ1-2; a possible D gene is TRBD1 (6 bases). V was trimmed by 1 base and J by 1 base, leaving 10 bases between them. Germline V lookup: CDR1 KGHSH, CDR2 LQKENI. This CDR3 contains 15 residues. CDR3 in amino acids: CASSPQGGGNYGYTF. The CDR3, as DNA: TGTGCCAGCTCACCACAGGGGGGAGGTAACTATGGCTACACCTTC. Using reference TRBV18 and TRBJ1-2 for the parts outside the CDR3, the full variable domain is NAGVMQNPRHLVRRRGQEARLRCSPMKGHSHVYWYRQLPEEGLKFMVYLQKENIIDESGMPKERFSAEFPKEGPSILRIQQVVRGDSAAYFCASSPQGGGNYGYTFGSGTRLTVV.

CDR3 loop: CASSLTPGEIYGYTF. The DNA of the CDR3 is TGTGCCAGCAGCTTAACCCCGGGAGAGATCTATGGCTACACCTTC. The rearrangement uses TRBV7-3 and TRBJ1-2; D is unclear. Deletions cut 0 bases from V and 4 bases from J, with 12 bases between. Germline V gene lookup returns CDR1 SGHTA and CDR2 FQGTGA. The CDR3 extends over 15 amino acids. Drawing the rest from reference TRBV7-3 and TRBJ1-2, the complete variable domain is GAGVSQTPSNKVTEKGKYVELRCDPISGHTALYWYRQSLGQGPEFLIYFQGTGAADDSGLPNDRFFAVRPEGSVSTLKIQRTERGDSAVYLCASSLTPGEIYGYTFGSGTRLTVV.

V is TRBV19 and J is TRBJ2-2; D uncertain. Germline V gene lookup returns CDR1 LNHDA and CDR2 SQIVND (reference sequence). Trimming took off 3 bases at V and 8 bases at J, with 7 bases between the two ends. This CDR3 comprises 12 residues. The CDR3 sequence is CASSMVPGELFF. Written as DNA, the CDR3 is TGTGCCAGTAGTATGGTCCCTGGGGAGCTGTTTTTT.

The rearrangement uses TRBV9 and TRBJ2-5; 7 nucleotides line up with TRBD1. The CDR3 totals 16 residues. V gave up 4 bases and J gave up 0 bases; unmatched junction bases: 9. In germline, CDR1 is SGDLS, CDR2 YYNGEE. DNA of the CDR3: TGTGCCAGCAGCACGACAGGGAGAACCCACCAAGAGACCCAGTACTTC. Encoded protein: CASSTTGRTHQETQYF.

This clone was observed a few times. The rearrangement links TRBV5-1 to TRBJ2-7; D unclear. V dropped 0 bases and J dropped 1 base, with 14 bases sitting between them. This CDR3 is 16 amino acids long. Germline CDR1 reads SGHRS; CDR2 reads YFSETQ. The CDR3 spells CASSLVGADLSYEQYF. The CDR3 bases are TGCGCCAGCAGCTTGGTAGGTGCAGACCTTTCCTACGAGCAGTACTTC.

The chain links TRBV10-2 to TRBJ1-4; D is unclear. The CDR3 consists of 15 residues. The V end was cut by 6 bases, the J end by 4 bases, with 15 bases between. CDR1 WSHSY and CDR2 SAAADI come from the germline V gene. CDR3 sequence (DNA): TGCGCCAGCAGCGGGTTCAGCGCCTATAATGAAAAACTGTTTTTT. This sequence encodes CASSGFSAYNEKLFF.

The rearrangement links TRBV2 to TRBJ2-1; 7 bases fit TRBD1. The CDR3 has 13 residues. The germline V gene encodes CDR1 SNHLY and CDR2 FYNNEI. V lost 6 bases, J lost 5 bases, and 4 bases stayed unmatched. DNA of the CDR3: TGTGCCAGCAGGCAGGACAGGAACAATGAGCAGTTCTTC. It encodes CASRQDRNNEQFF.

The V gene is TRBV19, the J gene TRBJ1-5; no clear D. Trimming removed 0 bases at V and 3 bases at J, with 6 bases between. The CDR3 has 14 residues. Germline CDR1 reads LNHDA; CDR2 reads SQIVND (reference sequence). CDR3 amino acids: CASSIEGFNQPQHF. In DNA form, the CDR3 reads TGTGCCAGTAGTATAGAGGGCTTCAATCAGCCCCAGCATTTT.

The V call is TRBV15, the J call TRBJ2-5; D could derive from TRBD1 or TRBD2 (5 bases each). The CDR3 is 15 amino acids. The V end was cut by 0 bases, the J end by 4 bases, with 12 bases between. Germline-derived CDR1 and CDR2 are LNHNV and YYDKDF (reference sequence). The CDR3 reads CATSREGDRRETQYF. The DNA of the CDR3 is TGTGCCACCAGCAGAGAGGGGGATAGGCGAGAGACCCAGTACTTC.

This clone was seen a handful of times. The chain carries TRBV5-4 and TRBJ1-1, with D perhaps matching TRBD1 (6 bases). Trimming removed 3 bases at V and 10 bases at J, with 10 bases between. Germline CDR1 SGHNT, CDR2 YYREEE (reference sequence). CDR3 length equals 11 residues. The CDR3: CASSSGVGAFF. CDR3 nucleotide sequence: TGTGCCAGCAGCTCAGGGGTGGGAGCTTTCTTT.

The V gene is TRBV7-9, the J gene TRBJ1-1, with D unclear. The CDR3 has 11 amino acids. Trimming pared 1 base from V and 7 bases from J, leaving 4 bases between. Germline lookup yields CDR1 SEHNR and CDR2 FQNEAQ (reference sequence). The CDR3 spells CASSLGGEAFF. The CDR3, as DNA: TGTGCCAGCAGCTTAGGGGGTGAAGCTTTCTTT.

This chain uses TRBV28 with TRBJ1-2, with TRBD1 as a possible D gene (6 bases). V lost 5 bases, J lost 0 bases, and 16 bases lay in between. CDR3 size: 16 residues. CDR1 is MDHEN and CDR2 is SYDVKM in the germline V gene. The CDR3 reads CASSLGGGTANYGYTF. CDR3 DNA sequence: TGTGCCAGCAGTCTAGGAGGGGGGACCGCTAACTATGGCTACACCTTC.

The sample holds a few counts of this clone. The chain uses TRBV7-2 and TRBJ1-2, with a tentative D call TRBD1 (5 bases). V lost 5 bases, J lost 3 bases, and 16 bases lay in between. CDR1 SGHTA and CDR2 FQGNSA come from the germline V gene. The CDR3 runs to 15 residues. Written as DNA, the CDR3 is TGTGCCAGCAGCGCCGTTATAGGGGAAGACTATGGCTACACCTTC. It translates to CASSAVIGEDYGYTF.

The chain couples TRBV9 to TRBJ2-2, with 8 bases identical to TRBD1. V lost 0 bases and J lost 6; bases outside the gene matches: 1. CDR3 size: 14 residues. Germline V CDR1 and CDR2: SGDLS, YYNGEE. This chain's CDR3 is CASSVVQGAGELFF. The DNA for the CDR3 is TGTGCCAGCAGCGTAGTACAGGGGGCCGGGGAGCTGTTTTTT. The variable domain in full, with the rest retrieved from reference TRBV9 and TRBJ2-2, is DSGVTQTPKHLITATGQRVTLRCSPRSGDLSVYWYQQSLDQGLQFLIQYYNGEERAKGNILERFSAQQFPDLHSELNLSSLELGDSALYFCASSVVQGAGELFFGEGSRLTVL.

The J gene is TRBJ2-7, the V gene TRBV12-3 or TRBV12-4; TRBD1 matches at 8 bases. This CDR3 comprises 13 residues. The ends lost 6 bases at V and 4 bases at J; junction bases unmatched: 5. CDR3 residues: CASREDRVYEQYF. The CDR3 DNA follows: TGTGCCAGCAGGGAGGACAGGGTATACGAGCAGTACTTC.

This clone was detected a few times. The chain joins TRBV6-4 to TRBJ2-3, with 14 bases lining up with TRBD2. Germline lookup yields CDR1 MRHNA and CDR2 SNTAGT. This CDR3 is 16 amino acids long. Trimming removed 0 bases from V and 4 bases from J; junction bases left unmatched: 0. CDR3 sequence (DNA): TGTGCCAGCAGTGACTCGACTAGCGGGGGGGCAGATACGCAGTATTTT. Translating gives CASSDSTSGGADTQYF.

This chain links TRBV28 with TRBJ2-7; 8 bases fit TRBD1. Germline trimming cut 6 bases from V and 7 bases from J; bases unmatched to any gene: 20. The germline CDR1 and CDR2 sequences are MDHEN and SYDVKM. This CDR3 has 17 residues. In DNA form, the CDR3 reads TGTGCCAGCAGGTCGCGGCTCACCGGGACAGGTTTTGATGAGCAGTACTTC. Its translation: CASRSRLTGTGFDEQYF.

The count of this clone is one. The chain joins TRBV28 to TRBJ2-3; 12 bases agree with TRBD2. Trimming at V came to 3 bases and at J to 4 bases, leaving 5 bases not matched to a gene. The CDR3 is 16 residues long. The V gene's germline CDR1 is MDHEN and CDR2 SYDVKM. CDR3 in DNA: TGTGCCAGCAGTTTGCTAGCGGGGGGGCCTGCAGATACGCAGTATTTT. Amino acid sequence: CASSLLAGGPADTQYF.